The entry below gives a single TCR beta chain sequence along with its context. With a J-beta primer mix and a sample-barcoded 5' primer, a second PCR ran about 6 to 11 cycles. Each TCR beta cDNA got a 12-nucleotide random molecular identifier. Using its own MiXCR run on the 5' RACE reads, TCRdb lists one record per CDR3 protein. The sample lists around 870,000 distinct CDR3 sequences; more than 25% were seen once. The data stem from a study of blood T cells in healthy people across ages. The sequenced material came from blood. This clonotype was obtained from a woman of 80 years or more in good health.

CDR3 sequence (DNA): TGTGCCAGCAGCTTAGATCTAAGCCAGGGGAGGGAAGCTTTCTTT. It encodes CASSLDLSQGREAFF. The chain couples TRBV11-2 to TRBJ1-1, with D perhaps TRBD1 (6 bases). Trimming took 0 bases from V and 8 from J, leaving 16 bases between them. Germline V gene sequence: CDR1 SGHAT, CDR2 FQNNGV. The CDR3 extends over 15 amino acids. Supplemented by reference TRBV11-2 and TRBJ1-1, the full variable domain reads EAGVAQSPRYKIIEKRQSVAFWCNPISGHATLYWYQQILGQGPKLLIQFQNNGVVDDSQLPKDRFSAERLKGVDSTLKIQPAKLEDSAVYLCASSLDLSQGREAFFGQGTRLTVV.